Reported below is one T cell receptor beta chain. The antigen is undetermined. Researchers ran the PCR with 60 Vbeta and 13 Jbeta primers. Data came from immunoSEQ multiplex PCR; TCRdb stores just in-frame clones and leaves some out. The repertoire holds just over 150,000 clones, with 80% to 85% as singletons. The record originates from a study of cytomegalovirus exposure and HLA in healthy donors. Study-level results: Later analysis associated a missense DCLRE1C variant with TCR beta V- and J-gene trimming. A previous analysis found most TCR beta V segments productive roughly 90% or roughly 30% of the time. Analysis was performed later, and it showed HLA-associated TCR beta chains to be more clonally expanded than equally common others.

Trimming cost V 7 bases and J 6 bases; bases outside gene matches: 4. Germline V gene data show CDR1 as SNHLY and CDR2 as FYNNEI. The CDR3 is 13 residues long. The TCR sequence derives from a man aged 18 to 29 in good health and CMV-seronegative. The sequencing input was PBMCs. The rearrangement uses TRBV2 and TRBJ2-4; 9 bases line up with TRBD1. This CDR3 reads CASKDRGLNIQYF. DNA for the CDR3: TGTGCCAGCAAGGACAGGGGATTAAACATTCAGTACTTC.